The T cell receptor beta chain under discussion was sequenced for a study of response to subunit inactivated influenza vaccine. This clonotype was detected a few times. Its antigen is as yet unknown. There are 18 residues in the CDR3. Findings and limits, study-wide: The authors put forward the suggestion that each seasonal influenza vaccination may bring in only a limited number of new T cells.

TCRdb re-analysed the RT-PCR reads in MiXCR, keeping a single row per CDR3 protein. Of some 300,000 distinct CDR3 sequences in the sample, about 20% were seen once. This specimen consisted of PBMCs from blood, obtained less than 22 months after vaccination. The receptor was derived from a man aged 45 to 75 who received an inactivated influenza vaccine. The chain combines TRBV12-2 with TRBJ2-7. TRBV12-2 is classified as a pseudogene. CDR3 sequence: CASRLGSVVGQDSYEQYF. The CDR3 bases are TGTGCAAGTCGCTTAGGGTCGGTTGTTGGGCAAGACTCCTACGAGCAGTACTTC.